Only a few counts were recorded for the clone carrying this TCR beta chain. The antigen is unknown. This entry comes from a study of T cells in Graves' hyperthyroidism and ophthalmopathy. Germline CDR1 and CDR2: LNHDA and SQIVND (reference sequence). V lost 10 bases and J lost 2, with 11 bases in between. The CDR3 is 12 residues long. General study results and limits: Ophthalmopathy was separated from stable hyperthyroidism by a 13 V-J model.

Authors of the study amplified TCR beta CDR3 regions from RNA transcripts. TCR CDR3 regions were first amplified by RT-PCR with HTBI primers. In TCRdb, the multiplex PCR reads were re-called with MiXCR into one record per CDR3 protein. The table records a few hundred thousand distinct CDR3 sequences, around 20% of them present only once. The chain joins TRBV19 to TRBJ1-2; D ambiguous. Material: blood. This TCR was recovered from a man aged 18 to 30 with Graves' hyperthyroidism. This chain's CDR3 is CATMDGNYGYTF. The DNA for the CDR3 is TGTGCCACAATGGACGGAAACTATGGCTACACCTTC. The whole variable domain, filled in from reference TRBV19 and TRBJ1-2, reads DGGITQSPKYLFRKEGQNVTLSCEQNLNHDAMYWYRQDPGQGLRLIYYSQIVNDFQKGDIAEGYSVSREKKESFPLTVTSAQKNPTAFYLCATMDGNYGYTFGSGTRLTVV.